The 17 T cell receptor beta chains in this list originate from one sample, sequenced in a study of vaccination and CD4 T cells after COVID-19. No antigen has been assigned to these receptors. Documented treatment: 10-day PBMC culture with coronavirus spike peptide pools or control peptides (ViraFEST assay). CD4+ T cells of the unexposed donor were collected before the COVID-19 pandemic (2011-2018). Researchers used the Oncomine TCR Beta short-read assay to sequence DNA from cultured CD4+ T cells. Scientists extracted genomic DNA from CD4+ T cells grown in culture. TCRdb re-called the PCR reads through MiXCR, storing one row per CDR3 protein. This sample yields about 6,300 distinct CDR3 sequences, of which 33% are seen a single time; 35% to 45% belongs to the top ten. Source material: CD4+ T cells from blood, cultured in vitro. All receptors come from a human donor in good health.

The rearrangement uses TRBV15 and TRBJ2-3; D is unresolved. Germline CDR1 is LNHNV and CDR2 is YYDKDF (reference sequence). Between the trimmed V and J ends, which lost 0 bases and 6 bases, there was a span of 7 bases. The CDR3 is made up of 13 amino acids. In nucleotides, the CDR3 is TGTGCCACCAGCAGAGATCACGGGGATACGCAGTATTTT. It translates to CATSRDHGDTQYF. The full variable domain, in which reference TRBV15 and TRBJ2-3 provide the parts outside the CDR3, is DAMVIQNPRYQVTQFGKPVTLSCSQTLNHNVMYWYQQKSSQAPKLLFHYYDKDFNNEADTPDNFQSRRPNTSFCFLDIRSPGLGDTAMYLCATSRDHGDTQYFGPGTRLTVL.

This clonotype appeared a few times. This chain connects TRBV27 to TRBJ2-2; D is possibly TRBD2 (6 bases). The germline V gene encodes CDR1 MNHEY and CDR2 SMNVEV (reference sequence). CDR3 length: 16 residues. V lost 6 bases to trimming and J lost 1 base, with 15 bases between them. CDR3 loop: CASREGLALNTGELFF. In nucleotides, the CDR3 is TGTGCCAGCAGGGAGGGATTGGCGCTGAACACCGGGGAGCTGTTTTTT.

This clonotype appeared a few times. The chain combines TRBV7-9 with TRBJ2-1; D is undetermined. Germline-derived CDR1 and CDR2 are SEHNR and FQNEAQ (reference sequence). V lost 6 bases and J lost 7, with 19 bases in between. This CDR3 is 15 amino acids long. CDR3 DNA: TGTGCCAGCAGTTCTTCCGATGTGGTCGGGAATGAGCAGTTCTTC. It specifies CASSSSDVVGNEQFF.

The rearrangement joins TRBV7-9 to TRBJ2-2, with 10 bases matching TRBD1. CDR1 and CDR2 from the germline V gene are SEHNR and FQNEAQ (reference sequence). The CDR3 sequence is 15 residues long. After removal of 5 bases from V and 6 bases from J, the junction contained 6 bases not matched to a gene. The CDR3 spells CASSLDRGIAGELFF. Written as DNA, the CDR3 is TGTGCCAGCAGCCTGGACAGGGGGATCGCCGGGGAGCTGTTTTTT.

This sequence joins TRBV28 and TRBJ2-5; 8 bases are shared with TRBD2. CDR3 size: 15 residues. Germline-derived CDR1 and CDR2 are MDHEN and SYDVKM. After removal of 5 bases from V and 3 bases from J, the junction contained 8 bases not matched to a gene. This CDR3 is CASSPGGATKETQYF. The CDR3 nucleotides are TGTGCCAGCAGTCCCGGGGGGGCAACAAAAGAGACCCAGTACTTC.

The chain has TRBV10-3 and TRBJ1-1; TRBD1 matches at 8 bases. V lost 10 bases, J lost 1 base, and 5 bases stayed unmatched. In germline, CDR1 is ENHRY, CDR2 SYGVKD. CDR3 length: 13 amino acids. CDR3 sequence reads: CATQGQGNTEAFF. Written as DNA, the CDR3 is TGTGCCACCCAAGGACAGGGGAACACTGAAGCTTTCTTT.

The CDR3 reads CASSDSRGEAQHF. CDR3 bases: TGTGCCAGCAGTGACTCAAGAGGTGAGGCCCAGCATTTT. The chain is built from TRBV6-4 and TRBJ1-5; D is unresolved. This CDR3 has 13 residues. Germline V lookup: CDR1 MRHNA, CDR2 SNTAGT. V shed 0 bases and J shed 11 bases, with 11 bases lying between them.

This clonotype was counted between two and nine times. The CDR3 here is CATTRDGSGANVLTF. The CDR3 DNA reads TGTGCCACCACCCGGGATGGCTCTGGGGCCAACGTCCTGACTTTC. The V and J genes are TRBV27 and TRBJ2-6, with D tentatively TRBD2 (5 bases). Trimming took off 10 bases at V and 0 bases at J, with 13 bases between the two ends. Germline assignment: CDR1 MNHEY and CDR2 SMNVEV (reference sequence). The CDR3 loop spans 15 amino acids. The full variable domain, with the rest looked up from reference TRBV27 and TRBJ2-6, is EAQVTQNPRYLITVTGKKLTVTCSQNMNHEYMSWYRQDPGLGLRQIYYSMNVEVTDKGDVPEGYKVSRKEKRNFPLILESPSPNQTSLYFCATTRDGSGANVLTFGAGSRLTVL.

This chain uses TRBV28 with TRBJ1-1; a possible D gene is TRBD1 (5 bases). The CDR3 sequence is 13 residues long. Germline lookup yields CDR1 MDHEN and CDR2 SYDVKM. Trimming left V 1 base short and J 7 bases short, with 10 bases between. The CDR3 coding sequence is TGTGCCAGCAGTTTATTAACGGGGCTTGAAGCTTTCTTT. It codes for CASSLLTGLEAFF.

The V call is TRBV28, the J call TRBJ1-2, with D perhaps TRBD1 (6 bases). Germline loops: CDR1 MDHEN, CDR2 SYDVKM. Trimming cost V 6 bases and J 4 bases, with 15 bases left between them. The CDR3 is 14 residues long. Here the CDR3 DNA reads TGTGCCAGCAGCCAAACAGGGAACGGCTATGGCTACACCTTC. This codes for CASSQTGNGYGYTF.

This rearrangement joins TRBV7-8 to TRBJ1-2; no reliable D call. The V gene's germline CDR1 is SGHVS and CDR2 FQNEAQ. This CDR3 is built from 14 residues. Trimming cost V 5 bases and J 4 bases, with 14 bases left between them. The DNA of the CDR3 is TGTGCCAGCAGCCCTAGATGGGGTTTCTATGGCTACACCTTC. This sequence encodes CASSPRWGFYGYTF.

The chain combines TRBV7-2 with TRBJ2-3; 7 bases are shared with TRBD2. In germline, CDR1 is SGHTA, CDR2 FQGNSA. The CDR3 runs 14 residues. J gave up 7 bases and V 4 bases, and 8 bases lay outside the gene matches. CDR3 residues: CASSSLLRGNTQYF. In DNA form, the CDR3 reads TGTGCCAGCAGCTCTTTACTGCGGGGGAATACGCAGTATTTT.

This clonotype was detected only a few times. This rearrangement joins TRBV7-3 to TRBJ1-2, with a tentative D call TRBD1 (6 bases). Germline V gene data show CDR1 as SGHTA and CDR2 as FQGTGA. The CDR3 is 15 amino acids. V was pared by 5 bases and J by 2 bases, with 15 bases between. For the CDR3, the DNA is TGTGCCAGCAGCCCGAGCGGGACATCAAACTATGGCTACACCTTC. Translation: CASSPSGTSNYGYTF.

This clonotype has more than one count but fewer than ten. This chain joins TRBV4-1 and TRBJ1-2, with a weak D call TRBD1 (5 bases). Trimming took off 1 base at V and 7 bases at J, with 25 bases between the two ends. Germline V gives CDR1 MGHRA, CDR2 YSYEKL. The CDR3 has 18 amino acids. The chain's CDR3 is CASSQVMAGPTLLFGYTF. Here the CDR3 DNA reads TGCGCCAGCAGCCAAGTAATGGCAGGGCCTACATTACTTTTTGGCTACACCTTC.

This clonotype was seen a single time. The chain has TRBV7-9 and TRBJ1-2; 7 bases are a match to TRBD1. This CDR3 has 14 amino acids. Germline V gene lookup returns CDR1 SEHNR and CDR2 FQNEAQ (reference sequence). J was trimmed by 6 bases and V by 4 bases; bases with no gene match: 8. The CDR3 reads CASSSQVGTDGYTF. DNA for the CDR3: TGTGCCAGCAGCTCCCAGGTGGGGACAGATGGCTACACCTTC.

This chain joins TRBV11-2 and TRBJ2-5, with unresolved D. There are 13 residues in the CDR3. V gave up 1 base and J gave up 5 bases, with 8 bases separating them. Germline loops: CDR1 SGHAT, CDR2 FQNNGV. CDR3 amino acids: CASSLGGVETQYF. CDR3 sequence (DNA): TGTGCCAGCAGCTTAGGTGGAGTTGAGACCCAGTACTTC. The full variable domain, rest sourced from reference TRBV11-2 and TRBJ2-5, is EAGVAQSPRYKIIEKRQSVAFWCNPISGHATLYWYQQILGQGPKLLIQFQNNGVVDDSQLPKDRFSAERLKGVDSTLKIQPAKLEDSAVYLCASSLGGVETQYFGPGTRLLVL.

The chain combines TRBV6-2 or TRBV6-3 with TRBJ2-7; a possible D gene is TRBD2 (6 bases). Trimming left V 8 bases short and J 4 bases short, with 9 bases between. CDR3 length equals 11 residues. Germline V CDR1 and CDR2: MNHEY, SVGEGT. The CDR3 spells CASGGAYEQYF. Here the CDR3 DNA reads TGTGCCAGCGGCGGGGCGTACGAGCAGTACTTC.